The clone carrying this TCR beta chain was detected a few times. These data are taken from a study of sequential checkpoint blockade in melanoma. TCRdb keeps only in-frame clones here, not all; method: immunoSEQ multiplex PCR. Among around 4,500 clones, approximately 24% were seen once, and the ten largest hold 30%. V was cut by 4 bases and J by 1 base, with 12 bases left in between. The CDR3 has 15 amino acids. Germline V gene data show CDR1 as SGHNT and CDR2 as YENEEA. Regarding treatment: randomized to nivolumab then ipilimumab (arm A) or the reverse (arm B). The sequencing here drew on tumor tissue (inferred from file names), taken from a patient given nivolumab and ipilimumab in sequence. The V and J genes are TRBV11-3 and TRBJ2-3, with D unclear. The receptor comes from a human donor with melanoma. The chain's CDR3 is CASSSLGHGTDTQYF. The CDR3 nucleotides read TGTGCCAGCAGCTCCCTGGGTCATGGCACAGATACGCAGTATTTT.